This T cell receptor (beta chain) originates from a study of OX40 agonist ivuxolimab in advanced cancers. On the study more broadly: Treatment of patients was with ivuxolimab, an agonistic anti-OX40 (CD134) antibody. Administration of intravenous ivuxolimab to patients occurred every 2 weeks at 0.01 to 10 mg/kg.

Systemic immunosuppression or autoimmune disease history was grounds to exclude patients. Clones were sequenced by immunoSEQ multiplex PCR, and TCRdb holds only the in-frame ones, with some missing. The sample contains about 82,000 clones, 70% to 90% of which appear only once. The ends lost 5 bases at V and 5 bases at J; junction bases unmatched: 10. Germline V gives CDR1 ENHRY, CDR2 SYGVKD. The CDR3 length is 16 residues. V usage is TRBV10-3 and J usage is TRBJ1-5; 9 positions agree with TRBD1. The TCR sequence derives from an adult with an advanced solid tumor such as melanoma, head and neck, liver or kidney cancer. The material was CD4+ or CD8+ T cells sorted from blood, obtained in a trial of the OX40 agonist ivuxolimab. The CDR3 DNA sequence: TGTGCCATCAGTCCCGGGACAGGGAGTGGCGATCAGCCCCAGCATTTT. Encoded protein: CAISPGTGSGDQPQHF.